This TCR beta chain stems from a study of T cells in Graves' hyperthyroidism and ophthalmopathy. Study-wide points: A model using 13 V-J features told ophthalmopathy apart from stable hyperthyroidism.

RNA transcripts yielded amplified TCR beta CDR3 regions. First-round RT-PCR with HTBI primers amplified the TCR CDR3 region. TCRdb re-analysed the multiplex PCR reads in MiXCR, keeping a single row per CDR3 protein. The sample yields about 770,000 distinct CDR3 sequences, around 20% seen once. Trimming stripped 0 bases from V and 4 bases from J, with 3 bases between. CDR1 is GTSNPN and CDR2 is SVGIG in the germline V gene (reference sequence). The length of the CDR3 is 11 residues. This clonotype was observed many times. Antigen: not known. Investigators excluded patients with uncontrolled infection, other autoimmune disease, pregnancy or lactation.

This clonotype was obtained from a woman aged 50 to 65 with Graves' hyperthyroidism that later progressed to Graves' ophthalmopathy. The rearrangement uses TRBV30 and TRBJ1-2; the D is unclear. Material: blood. CDR3 nucleotides: TGTGCCTGGAGTGTCCTCTATGGCTACACCTTC. Amino acid sequence: CAWSVLYGYTF.